This TCR beta chain came from a study of CD4 and CD8 cells across lung adenocarcinoma regions. The CDR3 is 13 amino acids. Germline V gene sequence: CDR1 WNHNN, CDR2 SYGVQD (reference sequence). Samples came from patients with localized non-small cell lung adenocarcinoma. As for this clonotype: A read error may produce the germline difference seen at one junction end.

MiXCR, run by TCRdb on the PCR reads, gives a single entry per CDR3 protein. The sample lists about 5,200 distinct CDR3 sequences, 40% to 60% seen once, with 15% to 20% in the top ten. Sequencing was done on a sample of CD4+ T cells from the margin of a lung tumor. The V gene is TRBV10-1, the J gene TRBJ2-4, with D possibly being TRBD2 (6 bases). This sequence was found in a male donor with lung adenocarcinoma. The CD4 and CD8 labels of this study may be unreliable. The CDR3: CASGEAGTNMQYF. The CDR3 nucleotides read TGCGCCAGCGGTGAGGCGGGAACAAACATGCAGTACTTT.